The sequence of this T cell receptor (beta chain) was determined in a study of T cells in localized non-small cell lung cancer. The assay was immunoSEQ multiplex PCR, and TCRdb's table has in-frame clones only and misses some. The sample yields 25,000 to 30,000 clones, about 90% seen once. The germline V gene has CDR1 WNHNN and CDR2 SYGVQD (reference sequence). The CDR3 runs to 14 residues. Trimming at V came to 6 bases and at J to 3 bases, leaving 5 bases not matched to a gene. The clonotype originates from a woman aged 35 to 75 with stage III lung adenocarcinoma. Specimen: peripheral blood mononuclear cells, collected before any cancer treatment. The chain employs TRBV10-1 and TRBJ2-5; 9 bases agree with TRBD2. As DNA, the CDR3 is TGCGCCAGCAGCGCAGCGGGGGGCGAAGAGACCCAGTACTTC. Its translation is CASSAAGGEETQYF.